One and the same sample provided the 8 T cell receptor beta chains below, sequenced in a study of breast tumors, draining lymph nodes, adjacent tissues. TCRdb re-derived calls from the multiplex PCR reads in MiXCR, one entry per CDR3 protein. Of about 200,000 distinct CDR3 sequences listed, around 33% were seen once; the top ten hold over 4%. Breast cancer patients provided tissue from their axillary draining lymph nodes. Sequenced sample: axillary lymph node tissue. The source is a female donor with breast cancer. Some clones in this sample may be carry-over from other donors' samples.

The sample holds many counts of this clonotype. The chain combines TRBV7-9 with TRBJ2-5; 10 nucleotides align to TRBD1. V trimming: 4 bases; J trimming: 2 bases; junction bases outside the gene matches: 4. The CDR3 consists of 15 residues. Germline V gene sequence: CDR1 SEHNR, CDR2 FQNEAQ (reference sequence). The CDR3 DNA reads TGTGCCAGCAGCTCCGGGACAGGGGCTCAAGAGACCCAGTACTTC. Amino acids: CASSSGTGAQETQYF.

A note on this clonotype: A much bigger clone sits one base away, suggesting this may be a read error. The chain employs TRBV30 and TRBJ2-7, with TRBD2 as a possible D gene (6 bases). The CDR3 sequence is 14 residues long. V was cut by 2 bases and J by 6 bases, with 17 bases left in between. CDR1 and CDR2 from the germline V gene are GTSNPN and SVGIG (reference sequence). Here the CDR3 reads CAWSLMGGSSEQYF. CDR3 coding DNA: TGTGCCTGGAGTCTTATGGGGGGTTCGTCCGAGCAGTACTTC.

This clonotype was counted many times. V usage is TRBV5-1 and J usage is TRBJ2-7; TRBD1 matches at 8 bases. The CDR3 loop spans 15 amino acids. Trimming took 0 bases from V and 6 from J; bases not matched to a gene: 8. CDR1 is SGHRS and CDR2 is YFSETQ in the germline V gene. The CDR3 loop is CASSLDGQGIREQYF. Here the CDR3 DNA reads TGCGCCAGCAGCTTGGATGGACAGGGAATTCGCGAGCAGTACTTC.

The rearrangement joins TRBV29-1 to TRBJ1-2, with D perhaps matching TRBD1 (6 bases). Germline V CDR1 and CDR2: SQVTM, ANQGSEA. The length of the CDR3 is 12 residues. The CDR3 nucleotides read TGCACCTGCCTGACAGGACGTTATGGCTACACCTTC. It specifies CTCLTGRYGYTF.

This clonotype was counted at least ten times. The chain carries TRBV2 and TRBJ2-7, with D tentatively TRBD2 (7 bases). Germline V gene data show CDR1 as SNHLY and CDR2 as FYNNEI. V was pared by 5 bases and J by 6 bases, with 11 bases between. The CDR3 loop spans 12 amino acids. CDR3 DNA sequence: TGTGCCAGCAGTAGGGGGGGGCTCGAGCAGTACTTC. This translates into CASSRGGLEQYF.

This clonotype was detected ten times or more. The chain carries TRBV6-5 and TRBJ2-7, with D perhaps matching TRBD1 (5 bases). Germline V CDR1 and CDR2: MNHEY, SVGAGI. Between the trimmed V and J ends, which lost 5 bases and 3 bases, there was a span of 14 bases. The CDR3 sequence is 14 residues long. The DNA of the CDR3 is TGTGCCAGCAGTCCCGGGCAGGGATTCTACGAGCAGTACTTC. It yields the protein CASSPGQGFYEQYF.

About this clonotype: This could be a read error, since a much larger clone is one nucleotide away. The V and J genes are TRBV2 and TRBJ2-4; no reliable D call. This CDR3 is built from 15 residues. Germline V gene lookup returns CDR1 SNHLY and CDR2 FYNNEI. The DNA of the CDR3 is TGTGCCAGCGGTGAAAGTAGTTTAGCCAAAAACATTCAGTACTTC. It yields the protein CASGESSLAKNIQYF.

This chain joins TRBV19 and TRBJ1-1; D perhaps matches TRBD1 (5 bases). V lost 9 bases to trimming and J lost 2 bases, with 13 bases between them. The CDR3 sequence is 13 residues long. From germline, CDR1 is LNHDA and CDR2 SQIVND (reference sequence). For the CDR3, the DNA is TGTGCCAGCTTGGGACCGCTTAACACTGAAGCTTTCTTT. Translated: CASLGPLNTEAFF. Full variable domain (remainder filled in from reference TRBV19 and TRBJ1-1): DGGITQSPKYLFRKEGQNVTLSCEQNLNHDAMYWYRQDPGQGLRLIYYSQIVNDFQKGDIAEGYSVSREKKESFPLTVTSAQKNPTAFYLCASLGPLNTEAFFGQGTRLTVV.